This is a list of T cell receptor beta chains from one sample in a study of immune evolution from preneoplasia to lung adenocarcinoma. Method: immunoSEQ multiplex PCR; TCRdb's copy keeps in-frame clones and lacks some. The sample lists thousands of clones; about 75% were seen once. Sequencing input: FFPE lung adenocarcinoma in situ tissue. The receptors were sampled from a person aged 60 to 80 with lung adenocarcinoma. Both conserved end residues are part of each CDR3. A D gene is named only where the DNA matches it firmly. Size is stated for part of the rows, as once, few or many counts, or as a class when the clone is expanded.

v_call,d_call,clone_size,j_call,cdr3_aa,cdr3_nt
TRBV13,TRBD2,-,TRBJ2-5,CASSQKLAGDNQETQYF,TGTGCCAGCAGCCAAAAATTAGCGGGGGACAATCAAGAGACCCAGTACTTC
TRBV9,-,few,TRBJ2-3,CASSLVGDTQYF,TGTGCCAGCAGCCTGGTGGGAGATACGCAGTATTTT
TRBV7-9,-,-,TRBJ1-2,CASSLTVYGYTF,TGTGCCAGCAGCTTGACGGTCTATGGCTACACCTTC
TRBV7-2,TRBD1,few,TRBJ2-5,CASRVGQAQETQYF,TGTGCCAGCAGAGTCGGACAGGCCCAAGAGACCCAGTACTTC
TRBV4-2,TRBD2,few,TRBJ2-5,CASSRGTSGGETQYF,TGTGCCAGCAGCCGAGGGACTAGCGGGGGAGAGACCCAGTACTTC
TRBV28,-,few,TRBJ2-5,CASSLDPEQGQETQYF,TGTGCCAGCAGTTTGGACCCGGAGCAGGGTCAAGAGACCCAGTACTTC
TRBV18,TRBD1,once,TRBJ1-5,CASSPTGGVSNQPQHF,TGTGCCAGCTCACCAACAGGGGGCGTGAGCAATCAGCCCCAGCATTTT
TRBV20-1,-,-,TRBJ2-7,CSARGGYEQYF,TGCAGTGCTAGAGGGGGCTACGAGCAGTACTTC
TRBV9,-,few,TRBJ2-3,CASSSQGKPDTQYF,TGTGCCAGCAGCTCCCAAGGGAAGCCAGATACGCAGTATTTT
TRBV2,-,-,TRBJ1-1,CASVKALDGVNTEAFF,TGTGCCAGCGTTAAGGCCTTAGACGGAGTGAACACTGAAGCTTTCTTT
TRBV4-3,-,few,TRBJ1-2,CASSQDVTTNYGYTF,TGCGCCAGCAGCCAAGACGTGACCACTAACTATGGCTACACCTTC
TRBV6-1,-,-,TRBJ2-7,CASSTGGWSYEQYF,TGTGCCAGCTCCACGGGGGGCTGGTCCTACGAGCAGTACTTC
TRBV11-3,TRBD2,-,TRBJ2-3,CASSLPSGGWADTQYF,TGTGCCAGCAGCTTGCCTAGCGGGGGTTGGGCAGATACGCAGTATTTT
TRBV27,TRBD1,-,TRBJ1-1,CASSLQVGTGGTEAFF,TGTGCCAGCAGTTTACAGGTCGGGACAGGGGGCACTGAAGCTTTCTTT
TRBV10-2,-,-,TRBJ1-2,CASSESRSDGYTF,TGCGCCAGCAGTGAATCCCGGAGCGATGGCTACACCTTC
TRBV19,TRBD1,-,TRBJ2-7,CASSWGTGDNEQYF,TGTGCCAGTAGTTGGGGGACAGGGGACAACGAGCAGTACTTC
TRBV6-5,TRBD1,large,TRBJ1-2,CASSYHRDSMLGYTF,TGTGCCAGCAGTTACCACAGGGACAGTATGCTTGGCTACACCTTC
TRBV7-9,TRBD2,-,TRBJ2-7,CASSQRDFNSYEQYF,TGTGCCAGCAGCCAGCGGGACTTTAATTCCTACGAGCAGTACTTC
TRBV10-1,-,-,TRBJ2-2,CASSGRATGELFF,TGCGCCAGCAGTGGCCGGGCCACCGGGGAGCTGTTTTTT
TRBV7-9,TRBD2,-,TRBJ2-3,CASSLAPGSGVTDTQYF,TGTGCCAGCAGCTTAGCGCCGGGGAGCGGGGTCACAGATACGCAGTATTTT
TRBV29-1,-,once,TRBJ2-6,CSVEKDASGANVLTF,TGCAGCGTTGAAAAGGACGCGAGTGGGGCCAACGTCCTGACTTTC
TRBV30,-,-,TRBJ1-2,CAWSAYRDKLNYGYTF,TGTGCCTGGAGTGCCTACCGGGACAAGTTGAACTATGGCTACACCTTC
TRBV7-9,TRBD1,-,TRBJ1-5,CATQGNNQPQHF,TGTGCCACACAGGGGAACAATCAGCCCCAGCATTTT
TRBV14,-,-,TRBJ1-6,CASSQHLGQRPGALHF,TGTGCCAGCAGCCAACACTTAGGACAGCGGCCCGGGGCCCTCCACTTT
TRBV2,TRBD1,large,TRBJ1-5,CASSSNRGSNQPQHF,TGTGCCAGCAGCAGTAACAGGGGAAGCAATCAGCCCCAGCATTTT
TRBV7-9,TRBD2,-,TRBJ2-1,CASSPRTSTHNEQFF,TGTGCCAGCAGCCCAAGGACTAGTACCCACAATGAGCAGTTCTTC
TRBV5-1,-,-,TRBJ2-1,CASSPGGGWVGNEQFF,TGCGCCAGCAGCCCCGGAGGTGGGTGGGTGGGCAATGAGCAGTTCTTC
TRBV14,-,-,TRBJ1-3,CASSQSTGVVAGNTIYF,TGTGCCAGCAGCCAATCGACAGGAGTAGTCGCTGGAAACACCATATATTTT